The 18 T cell receptor beta chains presented below share a single source sample, sequenced in a study of human T cells and chemical hapten exposure. This sample's time point: healthy volunteer bleed at 2 weeks. It was unfractionated whole blood from which total RNA was extracted. Using its own MiXCR run on the RACE reads, TCRdb lists one record per CDR3 protein. The table has 100,000 to 150,000 distinct CDR3 sequences, around 8.3% seen once. The sequenced material came from whole blood. Source of these receptors: a male donor in good health. Some clones in this sample may be carry-over from other donors' samples.

This clonotype was detected only a few times. The J gene is TRBJ2-5, the V gene TRBV9; D is possibly TRBD1 or TRBD2 (6 bases each). With 0 bases removed from V and 7 bases from J, the gap between germline ends came to 10 bases. The CDR3 covers 13 residues. Germline V CDR1 and CDR2: SGDLS, YYNGEE. The CDR3 sequence: CASSVGGGTTQYF. The DNA for the CDR3 is TGTGCCAGCAGCGTAGGAGGGGGGACGACCCAGTACTTC.

This clonotype has more than one count but fewer than ten. J is TRBJ1-1 and V is TRBV10-3, with D tentatively TRBD1 (5 bases). Looked up from germline, CDR1 is ENHRY and CDR2 is SYGVKD. The CDR3 totals 17 residues. V was trimmed by 0 bases and J by 0 bases, leaving 14 bases between them. CDR3 protein: CAISESPFDSLNTEAFF. The DNA for the CDR3 is TGTGCCATCAGTGAGTCGCCGTTTGACAGCCTGAACACTGAAGCTTTCTTT.

The table lists this clonotype with many counts. The rearrangement links TRBV19 to TRBJ2-3; maybe TRBD1 (6 bases). The V gene's germline CDR1 is LNHDA and CDR2 SQIVND (reference sequence). The ends were cut back, 3 bases at V and 3 bases at J, with 13 bases in the middle. The CDR3 extends over 15 amino acids. CDR3 protein: CASSMPGAGTDTQYF. Here the CDR3 DNA reads TGTGCCAGTAGTATGCCAGGGGCTGGGACAGATACGCAGTATTTT.

This clonotype appeared many times. CDR3 nucleotide sequence: TGCAGCGGCGGACAGGGAGAGTGGGGCTACACCTTC. Its translation: CSGGQGEWGYTF. The chain combines TRBV29-1 with TRBJ1-2; 8 nucleotides align to TRBD1. Germline lookup yields CDR1 SQVTM and CDR2 ANQGSEA. The CDR3 consists of 12 residues. V was pared by 7 bases and J by 8 bases, with 9 bases of the junction left unmatched.

This clonotype was seen only a few times. The rearrangement links TRBV10-3 to TRBJ2-3, with 9 bases that match TRBD1. J was trimmed by 2 bases and V by 4 bases; bases with no gene match: 7. The germline V gene has CDR1 ENHRY and CDR2 SYGVKD. This CDR3 has 16 amino acids. CDR3 amino acids: CAISGGQGSSTDTQYF. The CDR3 nucleotides read TGTGCCATCAGTGGAGGACAGGGGTCTTCCACAGATACGCAGTATTTT.

This clonotype was seen a handful of times. This sequence joins TRBV5-6 and TRBJ1-2; D is unresolved. The CDR3 contains 11 residues. Germline-derived CDR1 and CDR2 are SGHDT and YYEEEE. Trimming removed 3 bases at V and 13 bases at J, with 13 bases between. The CDR3 sequence is CASSSTGLRTF. In DNA, the CDR3 is TGTGCCAGCAGCTCCACTGGCCTGCGCACCTTC.

This clonotype was seen a few times. V and J are TRBV6-5 and TRBJ2-5; 11 nucleotides agree with TRBD1. The CDR3 has 15 residues. The V gene end was trimmed by 6 bases and the J gene end by 5 bases; junction bases not matched to a gene: 8. The germline CDR1 and CDR2 sequences are MNHEY and SVGAGI. Written as DNA, the CDR3 is TGTGCCAGCAGGAACCGAGGACAGGGGGCGGAGACCCAGTACTTC. Translated, it gives CASRNRGQGAETQYF.

The chain carries TRBV19 and TRBJ1-4; 8 nucleotides line up with TRBD1. J gave up 5 bases and V 5 bases, and 7 bases lay outside the gene matches. There are 15 residues in the CDR3. Germline V CDR1 and CDR2: LNHDA, SQIVND (reference sequence). The CDR3: CASSPTGTGNEKLFF. The CDR3 bases are TGTGCCAGTAGTCCAACCGGGACAGGAAATGAAAAACTGTTTTTT.

The J gene is TRBJ1-4, the V gene TRBV12-3 or TRBV12-4, with D perhaps TRBD1 (5 bases). This CDR3 has 14 amino acids. V shed 1 base and J shed 4 bases, with 7 bases lying between them. The CDR3 DNA reads TGTGCCAGCAGTTTAGAGGGGCTTAATGAAAAACTGTTTTTT. Residues: CASSLEGLNEKLFF.

This clonotype was observed a few times. J is TRBJ1-2 and V is TRBV6-6, with a weak D call TRBD1 (6 bases). The V end was cut by 4 bases, the J end by 2 bases, with 11 bases between. Germline V gives CDR1 MNHNY, CDR2 SVGAGI (reference sequence). The CDR3 loop spans 14 amino acids. CDR3 residues: CASSSRTENYGYTF. As DNA, the CDR3 is TGTGCCAGCAGTTCTAGGACAGAGAACTATGGCTACACCTTC.

The genes are TRBV10-3 and TRBJ2-3, with D unresolved. V was cut by 0 bases and J by 2 bases, with 9 bases left in between. Germline assignment: CDR1 ENHRY and CDR2 SYGVKD. This CDR3 spans 15 amino acids. In DNA, the CDR3 is TGTGCCATCAGTGAGTCTCTCGACTTCACAGATACGCAGTATTTT. Its translation is CAISESLDFTDTQYF.

This clonotype was seen ten or more times. J is TRBJ2-1 and V is TRBV5-4; 10 bases map to TRBD2. Germline V gene lookup returns CDR1 SGHNT and CDR2 YYREEE (reference sequence). The CDR3 loop spans 15 amino acids. The junction had 4 bases not matched to a gene; V was cut back by 0 bases and J by 7 bases. CDR3 amino acids: CASSLGSGGGNEQFF. Here the CDR3 DNA reads TGTGCCAGCAGCTTGGGGAGCGGGGGGGGGAATGAGCAGTTCTTC.

The chain is built from TRBV3-1 and TRBJ2-1, with a weak D call TRBD2 (5 bases). The germline CDR1 and CDR2 sequences are LGHDT and YNNKEL (reference sequence). The CDR3 is made up of 16 amino acids. V was clipped by 4 bases and J by 1 base, with 14 bases between them. The CDR3 DNA reads as TGTGCCAGCAGCCCCCGGGCGAGGGATTCCTACAATGAGCAGTTCTTC. Its translation: CASSPRARDSYNEQFF.

This clonotype was counted between two and nine times. The chain employs TRBV11-2 and TRBJ2-7; TRBD2 might be the D (7 bases). Germline CDR1 is SGHAT and CDR2 is FQNNGV. The V gene lost 5 bases and the J gene lost 1 base, with 18 bases spanning the gap. The CDR3 is 16 residues long. Written as DNA, the CDR3 is TGTGCCAGCAGCCATAAGGGGGGGGTCAAGTCCTACGAGCAGTACTTC. It encodes CASSHKGGVKSYEQYF. Supplemented by reference TRBV11-2 and TRBJ2-7, the full variable domain reads EAGVAQSPRYKIIEKRQSVAFWCNPISGHATLYWYQQILGQGPKLLIQFQNNGVVDDSQLPKDRFSAERLKGVDSTLKIQPAKLEDSAVYLCASSHKGGVKSYEQYFGPGTRLTVT.

The genes are TRBV6-1 and TRBJ2-5, with 10 positions matching TRBD2. This CDR3 comprises 16 residues. V was pared by 10 bases and J by 1 base, with 12 bases of the junction left unmatched. Germline V gene sequence: CDR1 MNHNS, CDR2 SASEGT. In DNA, the CDR3 is TGTGCCACCCCGAGGGGGAGCGGGGGGGCCCAAGAGACCCAGTACTTC. It translates to CATPRGSGGAQETQYF.

Only a few counts were recorded for this clonotype. J is TRBJ2-7 and V is TRBV7-2; D is perhaps TRBD1 (5 bases). The V and J ends lost 1 base and 0 bases respectively, with 10 bases between them. Per germline, CDR1 SGHTA and CDR2 FQGNSA. The CDR3 contains 15 residues. The CDR3 spells CASSLGQYNSYEQYF. The CDR3 nucleotides read TGTGCCAGCAGCTTAGGACAGTACAACTCCTACGAGCAGTACTTC.

At least ten counts were recorded for this clonotype. The J gene is TRBJ2-3, the V gene TRBV6-5; the match to TRBD1 covers 7 bases. The germline gives CDR1 MNHEY, CDR2 SVGAGI. The CDR3 runs to 13 residues. Germline trimming cut 6 bases from V and 5 bases from J; bases unmatched to any gene: 5. DNA for the CDR3: TGTGCCAGCAGGCGACAGGGCCTAGATACGCAGTATTTT. This codes for CASRRQGLDTQYF.

Remarks on this clonotype: One end of the junction is discordant with germline, which a read error may explain. The rearrangement uses TRBV3-1 and TRBJ1-3, with no clear D. This CDR3 region has 18 residues. Germline CDR1 is LGHDT and CDR2 is YNNKEL (reference sequence). CDR3 residues: CASSQVSAASSSGNIIYF. For the CDR3, the DNA is TGTGCCAGCAGCCAAGTCTCAGCAGCGTCAAGCTCTGGAAACATCATATATTTT.